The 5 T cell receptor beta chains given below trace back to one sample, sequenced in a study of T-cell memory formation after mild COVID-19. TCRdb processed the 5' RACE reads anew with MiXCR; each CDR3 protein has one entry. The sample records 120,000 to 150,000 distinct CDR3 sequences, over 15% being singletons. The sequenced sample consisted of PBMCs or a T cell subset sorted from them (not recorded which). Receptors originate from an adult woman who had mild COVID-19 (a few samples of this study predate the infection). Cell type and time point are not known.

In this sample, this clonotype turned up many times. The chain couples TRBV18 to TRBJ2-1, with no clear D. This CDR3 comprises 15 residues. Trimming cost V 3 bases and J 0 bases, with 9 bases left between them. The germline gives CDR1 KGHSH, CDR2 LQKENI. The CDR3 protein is CASSPQASSYNEQFF. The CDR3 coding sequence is TGTGCCAGCTCACCCCAAGCGAGCTCCTACAATGAGCAGTTCTTC.

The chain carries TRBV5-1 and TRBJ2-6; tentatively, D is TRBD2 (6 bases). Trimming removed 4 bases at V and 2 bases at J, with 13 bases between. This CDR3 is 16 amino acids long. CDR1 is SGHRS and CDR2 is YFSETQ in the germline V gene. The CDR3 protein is CASSIVGGAGANVLTF. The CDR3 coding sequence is TGCGCCAGCAGCATCGTCGGGGGAGCTGGGGCCAACGTCCTGACTTTC.

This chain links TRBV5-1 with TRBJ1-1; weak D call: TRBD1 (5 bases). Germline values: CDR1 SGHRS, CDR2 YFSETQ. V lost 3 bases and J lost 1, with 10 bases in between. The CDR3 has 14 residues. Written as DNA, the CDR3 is TGCGCCAGCAGCTCGGGACTTACGAACACTGAAGCTTTCTTT. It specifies CASSSGLTNTEAFF.

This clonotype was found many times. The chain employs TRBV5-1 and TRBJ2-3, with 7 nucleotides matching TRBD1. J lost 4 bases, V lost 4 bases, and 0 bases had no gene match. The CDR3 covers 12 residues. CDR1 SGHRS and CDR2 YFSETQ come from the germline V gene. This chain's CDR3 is CASSQGADTQYF. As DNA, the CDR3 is TGCGCCAGCAGCCAGGGGGCAGATACGCAGTATTTT.

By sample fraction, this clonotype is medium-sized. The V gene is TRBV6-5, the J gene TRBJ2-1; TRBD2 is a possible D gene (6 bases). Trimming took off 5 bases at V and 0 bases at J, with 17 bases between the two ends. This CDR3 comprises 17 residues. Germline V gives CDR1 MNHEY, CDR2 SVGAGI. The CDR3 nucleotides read TGTGCCAGCAGTGAAGACTTCGCGGGGAGCTCCTACAATGAGCAGTTCTTC. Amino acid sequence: CASSEDFAGSSYNEQFF.